This TCR beta chain emerged from a study of cytomegalovirus exposure and HLA in healthy donors. This clone appeared a single time. The antigen is not known. Amplification used 60 Vbeta primers and 13 Jbeta primers. Sequenced by immunoSEQ multiplex PCR; TCRdb stores in-frame clones only, minus some. The data show approximately 170,000 clones, approximately 78% seen once. Broader study findings: When analyzed later, the rates of TCR association showed variation by HLA locus, with DRB1 the most and HLA-C the fewest.

The TCR was taken from a male donor in good health and CMV-seronegative. Input material: PBMCs.

CDR3 in DNA: TGTGCCAGCAGCTTAGATAGCTCCGAGCAGTTCTTC. This translates into CASSLDSSEQFF. This sequence joins TRBV7-2 and TRBJ2-1; D is uncertain. The CDR3 is 12 amino acids. V dropped 1 base and J dropped 10 bases, with 8 bases sitting between them. The germline V gene encodes CDR1 SGHTA and CDR2 FQGNSA.